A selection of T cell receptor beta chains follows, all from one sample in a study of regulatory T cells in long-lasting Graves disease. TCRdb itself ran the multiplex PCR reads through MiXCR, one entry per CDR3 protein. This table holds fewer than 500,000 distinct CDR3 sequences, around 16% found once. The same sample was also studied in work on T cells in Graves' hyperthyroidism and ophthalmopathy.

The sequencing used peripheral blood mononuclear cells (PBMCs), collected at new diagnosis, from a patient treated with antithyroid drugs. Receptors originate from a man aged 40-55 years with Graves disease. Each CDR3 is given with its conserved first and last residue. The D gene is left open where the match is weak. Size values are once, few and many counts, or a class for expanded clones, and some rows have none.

cdr3_aa: CASSWTGVNTEAFF
cdr3_nt: TGTGCCAGCAGTTGGACAGGGGTTAACACTGAAGCTTTCTTT
j_call: TRBJ1-1
clone_size: many
d_call: TRBD1
v_call: TRBV28

cdr3_aa: CAMRDSSDNEQFF
cdr3_nt: TGTGCCATGCGGGACAGCTCCGACAATGAGCAGTTCTTC
j_call: TRBJ2-1
clone_size: few
d_call: .
v_call: TRBV10-3

cdr3_aa: CSARDRLTQNEQFF
cdr3_nt: TGCAGTGCTAGAGATCGACTTACTCAAAATGAGCAGTTCTTC
j_call: TRBJ2-1
clone_size: many
d_call: .
v_call: TRBV20-1

cdr3_aa: CASSLTAYQETQYF
cdr3_nt: TGCGCCAGCAGCTTGACAGCGTACCAAGAGACCCAGTACTTC
j_call: TRBJ2-5
clone_size: .
d_call: .
v_call: TRBV5-1

cdr3_aa: CASSPRGTAYGETQYF
cdr3_nt: TGTGCCAGCAGTCCCAGGGGGACTGCGTACGGGGAGACCCAGTACTTC
j_call: TRBJ2-5
clone_size: many
d_call: .
v_call: TRBV6-1

cdr3_aa: CASSNDFGLQFTGYTF
cdr3_nt: TGCGCCAGCAGTAATGATTTCGGACTCCAATTCACGGGCTACACCTTC
j_call: TRBJ1-2
clone_size: once
d_call: .
v_call: TRBV4-1

cdr3_aa: CAISTQPGQGGIPEAFF
cdr3_nt: TGTGCCATCAGTACCCAACCCGGACAGGGAGGGATCCCTGAAGCTTTCTTT
j_call: TRBJ1-1
clone_size: once
d_call: TRBD1
v_call: TRBV10-3

cdr3_aa: CAWKGNTGELFF
cdr3_nt: TGTGCCTGGAAAGGGAACACCGGGGAGCTGTTTTTT
j_call: TRBJ2-2
clone_size: many
d_call: .
v_call: TRBV30

cdr3_aa: CASSLGRGRFTEAFF
cdr3_nt: TGCGCCAGCAGCTTAGGAAGGGGGCGGTTCACTGAAGCTTTCTTT
j_call: TRBJ1-1
clone_size: many
d_call: TRBD1
v_call: TRBV5-1

cdr3_aa: CSANQGTSRGEQYF
cdr3_nt: TGCAGTGCAAACCAGGGGACTAGTCGTGGCGAGCAGTACTTC
j_call: TRBJ2-7
clone_size: .
d_call: TRBD2
v_call: TRBV20-1

cdr3_aa: CASSPRGGSSYNEQFF
cdr3_nt: TGTGCCAGCAGTCCCAGGGGCGGGAGCTCCTACAATGAGCAGTTCTTC
j_call: TRBJ2-1
clone_size: many
d_call: .
v_call: TRBV6-2/TRBV6-3

cdr3_aa: CASRAIGAGPRETQYF
cdr3_nt: TGTGCCAGCAGGGCGATAGGGGCGGGACCCCGAGAGACCCAGTACTTC
j_call: TRBJ2-5
clone_size: many
d_call: .
v_call: TRBV11-2